Given below is one T cell receptor beta chain in context. The antigen is unknown. The sample is drawn from a study of blood T cells in healthy people across ages. The study's findings and limits: For the donors, CMV status was unknown and possibly confounded expanded clonotype changes.

CDR1 is SGHTA and CDR2 is FQGNSA in the germline V gene. CDR3 length equals 14 residues. Alongside a J-beta primer mix, a sample-barcoded 5' primer served in a second PCR lasting 7 to 11 cycles. MiXCR, run by TCRdb on the 5' RACE reads, gives a single entry per CDR3 protein. The sample shows approximately 790,000 distinct CDR3 sequences, 62% of them seen only once. The source of this sequence is a man aged 25 to 40 in good health. Specimen: blood. The genes are TRBV7-2 and TRBJ1-2; D uncertain. The CDR3 DNA reads TGTGGAAGCGCTCTTGGAGTTTCGGACTATGGCTACACCTTC. Encoded protein: CGSALGVSDYGYTF.